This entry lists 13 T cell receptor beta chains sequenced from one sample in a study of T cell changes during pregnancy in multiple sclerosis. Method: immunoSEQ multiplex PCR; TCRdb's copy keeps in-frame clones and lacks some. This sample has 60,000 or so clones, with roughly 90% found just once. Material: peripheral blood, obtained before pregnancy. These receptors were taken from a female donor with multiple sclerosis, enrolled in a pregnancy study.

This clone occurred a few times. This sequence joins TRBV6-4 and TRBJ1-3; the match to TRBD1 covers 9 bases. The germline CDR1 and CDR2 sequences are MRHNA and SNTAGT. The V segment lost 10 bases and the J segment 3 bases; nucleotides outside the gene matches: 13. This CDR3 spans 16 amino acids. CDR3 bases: TGTGCCACCCAAGATAGACAGGGGGGTCGTGGAAACACCATATATTTT. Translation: CATQDRQGGRGNTIYF.

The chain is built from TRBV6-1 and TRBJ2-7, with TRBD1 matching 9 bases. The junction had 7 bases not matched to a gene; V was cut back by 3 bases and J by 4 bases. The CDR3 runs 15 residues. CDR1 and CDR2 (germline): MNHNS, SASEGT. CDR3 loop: CASSDPGQGLYEQYF. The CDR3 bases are TGTGCCAGCAGTGACCCGGGACAGGGACTTTACGAGCAGTACTTC.

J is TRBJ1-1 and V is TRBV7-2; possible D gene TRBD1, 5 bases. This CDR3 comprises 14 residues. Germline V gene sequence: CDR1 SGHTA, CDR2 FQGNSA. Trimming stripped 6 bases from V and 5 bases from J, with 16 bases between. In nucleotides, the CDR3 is TGTGCCAGCAGTTCCACTTGGGGGGGAACTGAAGCTTTCTTT. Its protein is CASSSTWGGTEAFF.

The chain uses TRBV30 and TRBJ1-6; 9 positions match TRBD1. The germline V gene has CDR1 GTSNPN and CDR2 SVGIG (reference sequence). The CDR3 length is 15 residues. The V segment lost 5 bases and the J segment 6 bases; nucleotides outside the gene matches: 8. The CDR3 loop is CAWEPGQGVNSPLHF. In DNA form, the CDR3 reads TGTGCCTGGGAGCCGGGACAGGGCGTTAATTCACCCCTCCACTTT. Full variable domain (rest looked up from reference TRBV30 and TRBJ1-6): SQTIHQWPATLVQPVGSPLSLECTVEGTSNPNLYWYRQAAGRGLQLLFYSVGIGQISSEVPQNLSASRPQDRQFILSSKKLLLSDSGFYLCAWEPGQGVNSPLHFGNGTRLTVT.

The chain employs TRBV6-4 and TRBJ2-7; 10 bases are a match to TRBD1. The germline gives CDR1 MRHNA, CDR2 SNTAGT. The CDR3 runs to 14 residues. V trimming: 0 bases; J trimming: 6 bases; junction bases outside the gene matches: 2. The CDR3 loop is CASSDSRTGGEQYF. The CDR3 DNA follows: TGTGCCAGCAGTGACTCTAGGACAGGGGGCGAGCAGTACTTC.

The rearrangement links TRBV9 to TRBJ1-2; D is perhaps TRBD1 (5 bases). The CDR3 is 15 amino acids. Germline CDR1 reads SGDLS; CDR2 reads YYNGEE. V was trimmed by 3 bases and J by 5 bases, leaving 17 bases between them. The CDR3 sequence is CASSAGHPVLYGYTF. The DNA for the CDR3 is TGTGCCAGCAGCGCAGGACACCCCGTCCTTTATGGCTACACCTTC.

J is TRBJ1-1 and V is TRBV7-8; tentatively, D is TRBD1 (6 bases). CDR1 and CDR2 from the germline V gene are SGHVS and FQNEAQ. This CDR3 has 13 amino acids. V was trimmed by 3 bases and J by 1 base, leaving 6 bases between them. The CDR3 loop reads CASSLTGNTEAFF. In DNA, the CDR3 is TGTGCCAGCAGCTTGACAGGGAACACTGAAGCTTTCTTT. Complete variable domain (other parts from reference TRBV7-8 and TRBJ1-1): GAGVSQSPRYKVAKRGQDVALRCDPISGHVSLFWYQQALGQGPEFLTYFQNEAQLDKSGLPSDRFFAERPEGSVSTLKIQRTQQEDSAVYLCASSLTGNTEAFFGQGTRLTVV.

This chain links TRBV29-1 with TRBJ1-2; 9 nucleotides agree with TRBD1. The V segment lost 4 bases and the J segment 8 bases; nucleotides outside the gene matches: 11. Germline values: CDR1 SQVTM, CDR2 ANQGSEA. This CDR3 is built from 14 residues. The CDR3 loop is CSVVDTGGARGYTF. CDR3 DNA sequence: TGCAGCGTTGTGGACACAGGGGGCGCGAGAGGCTACACCTTC.

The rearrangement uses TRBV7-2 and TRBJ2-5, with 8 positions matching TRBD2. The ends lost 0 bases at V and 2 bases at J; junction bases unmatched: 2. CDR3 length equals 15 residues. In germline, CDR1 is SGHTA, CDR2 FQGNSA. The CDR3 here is CASSLARGGQETQYF. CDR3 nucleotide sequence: TGTGCCAGCAGCTTAGCACGGGGGGGACAAGAGACCCAGTACTTC.

CDR3 DNA sequence: TGTGCCAGCAGTCGTCCAGGGGGGAATTCACCCCTCCACTTT. Its translation is CASSRPGGNSPLHF. The chain carries TRBV5-6 and TRBJ1-6, with 7 bases lining up with TRBD1. The V gene end was trimmed by 5 bases and the J gene end by 7 bases; junction bases not matched to a gene: 6. In germline, CDR1 is SGHDT, CDR2 YYEEEE. This CDR3 spans 14 amino acids.

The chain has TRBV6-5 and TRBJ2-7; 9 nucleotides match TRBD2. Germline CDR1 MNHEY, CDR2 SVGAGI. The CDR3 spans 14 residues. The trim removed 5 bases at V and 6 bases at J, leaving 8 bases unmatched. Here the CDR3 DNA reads TGTGCCAGCAGTAACTTAGCGGGGGCCTCCGAGCAGTACTTC. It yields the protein CASSNLAGASEQYF.

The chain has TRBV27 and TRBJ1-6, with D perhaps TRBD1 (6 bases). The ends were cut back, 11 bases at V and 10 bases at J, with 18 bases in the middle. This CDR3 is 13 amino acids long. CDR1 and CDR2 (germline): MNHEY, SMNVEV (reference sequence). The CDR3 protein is CAAKGGLGSPLHF. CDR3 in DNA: TGTGCCGCAAAGGGGGGGTTAGGATCACCCCTCCACTTT.

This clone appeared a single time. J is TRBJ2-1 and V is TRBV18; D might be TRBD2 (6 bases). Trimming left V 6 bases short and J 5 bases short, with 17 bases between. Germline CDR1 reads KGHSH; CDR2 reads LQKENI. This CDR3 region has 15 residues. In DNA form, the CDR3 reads TGTGCCAGCTCTCCGGGAGCAAACCCACACAATGAGCAGTTCTTC. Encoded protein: CASSPGANPHNEQFF.